The sample holds a few counts of the clone carrying this TCR beta chain. Combining a sample-barcoded 5' primer with a J-beta primer mix, a second PCR ran for roughly 7 to 11 cycles. Every cDNA molecule carried a tag from a template-switch adaptor bearing 12 random nucleotides. TCRdb processed the 5' RACE reads anew with MiXCR; each CDR3 protein has one entry. The sample lists around 1,100,000 distinct CDR3 sequences, about two fifths seen once, with under 15% in the top ten. This sample was taken from a study of blood T cells in healthy people across ages. Germline V gives CDR1 SGHRS, CDR2 YFSETQ. This CDR3 has 16 amino acids. V lost 3 bases, J lost 2 bases, and 6 bases stayed unmatched. There were at least 6 micrograms of total RNA extracted from every sample.

The specimen was blood. The sequence derives from a man aged 18-30 years in good health. The chain combines TRBV5-1 with TRBJ2-4; 9 nucleotides agree with TRBD1. CDR3: CASSSGTGWPKNIQYF. As DNA, the CDR3 is TGCGCCAGCAGCTCCGGGACAGGGTGGCCCAAAAACATTCAGTACTTC.